This T cell receptor beta chain emerged from a study of T cells in Graves' hyperthyroidism and ophthalmopathy. Study observations and caveats: Ophthalmopathy prediction by the model preceded onset by a median about 6 months.

This clonotype has ten or more counts. Its antigen is unknown. Germline V gives CDR1 DFQATT, CDR2 SNEGSKA (reference sequence). V shed 0 bases and J shed 1 base, with 6 bases lying between them. CDR3 size: 14 residues. From RNA transcripts, TCR beta CDR3 regions were amplified. The study used the HTBI primer set for a first-round RT-PCR of the TCR CDR3. TCRdb used MiXCR to reprocess the multiplex PCR reads, holding one entry per CDR3 protein. The sample yields under 300,000 distinct CDR3 sequences, around 15% seen once. The receptor was derived from a woman in her 50s with Graves' hyperthyroidism that later progressed to Graves' ophthalmopathy. This chain joins TRBV20-1 and TRBJ2-2, with no clear D. The sequenced sample consisted of blood. The CDR3: CSAREVLNTGELFF. The DNA of the CDR3 is TGCAGTGCTAGAGAAGTTCTGAACACCGGGGAGCTGTTTTTT.